This T cell receptor beta chain stems from a study of post-analysis software for immune sequencing data (dated by TCRdb to between 2014 and 2016). About the study as a whole: Disease courses on record covered relapsing-remitting, secondary progressive and progressive-relapsing multiple sclerosis, though some patients had no subtype annotation. The patient repertoires were set against under 13 previously published healthy control repertoires from donors whose ages ranged from roughly 6 to 27 years. A subset of samples was prepared in parallel using single-end sample barcoding, then pooled and co-amplified after Illumina adapter ligation.

As for this clonotype: Its antigen is not yet known. One base away there is no much larger clone; base qualities are not given.

Libraries were built with PCR. Sequenced on an Illumina HiSeq 2500. Unique molecular identifiers were incorporated into TCR beta cDNA libraries to reduce PCR and sequencing biases. Every 1 to 10 million input T cells yielded approximately 500,000 cDNA molecules, meaning each molecule approximated one T cell. The same protocol used for the earlier healthy control dataset was applied to prepare and sequence the patient libraries. Within a given batch, samples were prepared together, multiplexed and sequenced on the same HiSeq lane. Turning to the authors' computational methods: Raw barcoded reads were processed with MIGEC, and single-read molecular identifier groups were discarded before consensus assembly and CDR3 extraction. Clonotype tables were post-analysed with VDJtools, and diversity was normalized by down-sampling all datasets to the smallest sample size. In repertoire overlap clustering, CDR3 amino acid sequences, but not nucleotide sequences, were matched to correct batch-related cross-sample contamination. In-frame beta chains were kept once TCRdb had trimmed the public reads at Q25 with fastp and called clones with MiXCR. Rows are unified per CDR3 protein, each entry keeping the most common DNA and genes. The V and J calls reflect TCRdb's pipeline rather than the authors' work. The sample table records over 150,000 distinct CDR3 sequences; roughly 30% of these occur just once. The ten biggest clones cover approximately 1.5% of the sample.

As encoded in the germline V gene, CDR1 is MDHEN while CDR2 is SYDVKM. From cysteine to phenylalanine, the CDR3 is 11 amino acids long. Only CDR3 DNA remains: 33 bases, in frame from the first base. Trimming costs V 8 bases and J 7 bases, and their ends lie 12 bases apart. To demonstrate the VDJtools post-analysis software, TCR beta repertoires were profiled from the peripheral blood of 10 to 15 young patients with multiple sclerosis. The multiple sclerosis patients were children and adolescents between roughly 6 and 15 years of age. What the authors observed across the whole study: Significantly higher frequencies in patients than in controls were found for a few TRBV segments, including TRBV5-6, TRBV5-1 and TRBV20-1. Strong co-clustering of samples prepared in the same batch was shown by direct clustering with F measure, prompting a batch-effect correction. Compared with controls, multiple sclerosis patients had significantly lower normalized Chao1 diversity, a finding suggesting substantial peripheral T-cell clonal expansion. The multiple sclerosis patient group was slightly younger than the control group.

The sample comprised blood. The rearrangement combines TRBV28 with TRBJ2-7; the D gene remains uncertain. The receptor comes from a girl aged 10 to 17 with multiple sclerosis. The CDR3 region: CASGSFSEQYF. The DNA sequence is given as TGTGCCAGCGGATCATTCTCGGAGCAGTACTTC.